One sample yielded the 8 T cell receptor beta chains listed below, sequenced in a study of radiation and T cells in renal cell carcinoma. Described time point: blood 2 weeks post-SBRT. Treatment meaning: 15 Gy SBRT to primary tumor, nephrectomy 4 weeks later. Sequencing used immunoSEQ multiplex PCR; TCRdb keeps in-frame clones, though not all of them. The sample holds tens of thousands of clones; 75% to 90% are singletons and the top ten take approximately 28%. Sample: blood, taken from a patient whose treatment included radiotherapy and nephrectomy. These TCRs come from a woman in her seventies with renal cell carcinoma.

The chain couples TRBV19 to TRBJ2-7; TRBD2 agrees at 12 bases. V trimming: 5 bases; J trimming: 6 bases; junction bases outside the gene matches: 17. Germline CDR1 is LNHDA and CDR2 is SQIVND (reference sequence). The CDR3 spans 18 residues. The CDR3 loop is CASSASSPSSGRAGEQYF. CDR3 DNA: TGTGCCAGTAGTGCCTCAAGCCCCTCTAGCGGGAGGGCGGGCGAGCAGTACTTC.

The chain carries TRBV7-8 and TRBJ2-2, with 7 bases lining up with TRBD2. Germline loops: CDR1 SGHVS, CDR2 FQNEAQ. The CDR3 is 15 amino acids. V trimming: 8 bases; J trimming: 4 bases; junction bases outside the gene matches: 10. CDR3 protein: CASGPQRGGTGELFF. Here the CDR3 DNA reads TGTGCCAGCGGCCCCCAGCGGGGAGGCACCGGGGAGCTGTTTTTT.

The genes are TRBV5-5 and TRBJ2-5; no clear D. CDR3 length equals 15 residues. V gave up 0 bases and J gave up 5 bases, with 14 bases separating them. Germline CDR1 is SGHKS and CDR2 is YYEKEE (reference sequence). The CDR3 reads CASSLATGGLETQYF. CDR3 DNA: TGTGCCAGCAGCTTGGCCACCGGTGGGTTGGAGACCCAGTACTTC.

The chain recombines TRBV12-5 with TRBJ2-3; D not certain. Germline assignment: CDR1 LGHNT and CDR2 FRNRAP. The CDR3 runs 12 residues. Trimming took 6 bases from V and 2 from J, leaving 6 bases between them. CDR3 residues: CASGPDTDTQYF. CDR3 sequence (DNA): TGTGCTAGTGGCCCCGACACAGATACGCAGTATTTT.

The V call is TRBV4-1, the J call TRBJ1-2; perhaps TRBD1 as D (5 bases). CDR1 and CDR2 from the germline V gene are MGHRA and YSYEKL. The CDR3 contains 14 residues. V dropped 3 bases and J dropped 2 bases, with 10 bases sitting between them. The CDR3 sequence: CASSQQGLNYGYTF. CDR3 coding DNA: TGCGCCAGCAGCCAGCAGGGATTAAACTATGGCTACACCTTC.

This sequence joins TRBV2 and TRBJ1-2; no reliable D call. V was cut by 7 bases and J by 2 bases, with 8 bases left in between. From germline, CDR1 is SNHLY and CDR2 FYNNEI. The CDR3 covers 12 residues. The CDR3 sequence: CASKPVNYGYTF. CDR3 sequence (DNA): TGTGCCAGCAAGCCGGTGAACTATGGCTACACCTTC. Looking up the rest from reference TRBV2 and TRBJ1-2 gives the full variable domain: EPEVTQTPSHQVTQMGQEVILRCVPISNHLYFYWYRQILGQKVEFLVSFYNNEISEKSEIFDDQFSVERPDGSNFTLKIRSTKLEDSAMYFCASKPVNYGYTFGSGTRLTVV.

The CDR3 coding sequence is TGCGCCAGCAGCTTAAGCCAGGCTCCCGCCAATGAGCAGTTCTTC. Its translation is CASSLSQAPANEQFF. The V gene is TRBV5-1, the J gene TRBJ2-1; no definite D call. V gave up 2 bases and J gave up 6 bases, with 15 bases separating them. The germline V gene encodes CDR1 SGHRS and CDR2 YFSETQ. The CDR3 is made up of 15 amino acids.

The V call is TRBV5-6, the J call TRBJ2-1; D gene uncertain. Looked up from germline, CDR1 is SGHDT and CDR2 is YYEEEE. Trimming cost V 0 bases and J 8 bases, with 3 bases left between them. This CDR3 is 11 amino acids long. CDR3 protein: CASSLEHEQFF. Here the CDR3 DNA reads TGTGCCAGCAGCTTGGAGCATGAGCAGTTCTTC.